These 11 T cell receptor beta chains were all obtained from the same sample, sequenced in a study of CD8+CD57+ T cells in acquired aplastic anemia. For CDR3 and TCR beta VDJ profiling, genomic DNA was the template used. In TCRdb, the reads were re-called with MiXCR into one record per CDR3 protein. Here the sample spans roughly 300,000 distinct CDR3 sequences, approximately 55% being singletons. The specimen sequenced was sorted CD4+, CD8+, or CD8+CD57+ T cells (not recorded which) from PBMCs. The source of these receptors is a human donor with severe aplastic anemia or a healthy control (not recorded which).

This clonotype was picked up many times. The rearrangement links TRBV24-1 to TRBJ2-1, with 7 bases that match TRBD2. Germline CDR1 and CDR2: KGHDR and SFDVKD. The length of the CDR3 is 16 residues. V lost 4 bases, J lost 8 bases, and 13 bases stayed unmatched. CDR3 in DNA: TGTGCCACCAGTGACTCGAGAGCGGGAAAGCACGATGAGCAGTTCTTC. Protein sequence: CATSDSRAGKHDEQFF.

This clonotype was counted ten times or more. The chain couples TRBV7-9 to TRBJ2-1; D not certain. The CDR3 has 15 residues. Germline V gives CDR1 SEHNR, CDR2 FQNEAQ (reference sequence). The V and J ends lost 3 bases and 0 bases respectively, with 9 bases between them. The CDR3 region is CASSFPGSSYNEQFF. The CDR3 region has the DNA TGTGCCAGCAGCTTTCCGGGTAGCTCCTACAATGAGCAGTTCTTC.

Ten or more counts support this clonotype. The chain combines TRBV12-3 or TRBV12-4 with TRBJ1-1; D is uncertain. CDR3 length: 14 amino acids. Trimming shortened V by 3 bases and J by 7 bases, and 15 bases separated the two germline ends. In DNA, the CDR3 is TGTGCCAGCAGTTTGGACCGCTCAAAGGATGAAGCTTTCTTT. It codes for CASSLDRSKDEAFF.

This clonotype occurred many times. This chain connects TRBV20-1 to TRBJ2-7, with 10 bases matching TRBD2. With V trimmed by 6 bases and J by 4 bases, 9 bases remained unmatched. The CDR3 is 14 residues long. CDR1 DFQATT and CDR2 SNEGSKA come from the germline V gene (reference sequence). The CDR3 loop is CSAIAGTSDYEQYF. The CDR3 DNA reads TGCAGTGCCATCGCAGGGACTAGCGATTACGAGCAGTACTTC.

This chain connects TRBV5-1 to TRBJ2-7; D remains ambiguous. The germline CDR1 and CDR2 sequences are SGHRS and YFSETQ. The V end was cut by 0 bases, the J end by 4 bases, with 11 bases between. CDR3 length equals 14 residues. CDR3: CASSLAEIVYEQYF. In nucleotides, the CDR3 is TGCGCCAGCAGCTTGGCGGAGATAGTTTACGAGCAGTACTTC. Complete variable domain (other parts from reference TRBV5-1 and TRBJ2-7): KAGVTQTPRYLIKTRGQQVTLSCSPISGHRSVSWYQQTPGQGLQFLFEYFSETQRNKGNFPGRFSGRQFSNSRSEMNVSTLELGDSALYLCASSLAEIVYEQYFGPGTRLTVT.

This clonotype was counted between two and nine times. The chain combines TRBV12-3 or TRBV12-4 with TRBJ1-6; D not resolved. This CDR3 has 14 amino acids. V lost 4 bases and J 6 bases, leaving 10 bases between the germline ends. The chain's CDR3 is CASSSDWGNSPLHF. In DNA form, the CDR3 reads TGTGCCAGCAGTTCAGATTGGGGTAATTCACCCCTCCACTTT.

In this sample, this clonotype turned up once. Here the CDR3 reads CASTPSGSFTGANVLTF. The CDR3 coding sequence is TGTGCCAGCACCCCTAGCGGGAGTTTCACTGGGGCCAACGTCCTGACTTTC. The rearrangement links TRBV25-1 to TRBJ2-6; 10 bases map to TRBD2. This CDR3 contains 17 residues. V trimming: 7 bases; J trimming: 2 bases; junction bases outside the gene matches: 8. Germline values: CDR1 MGHDK, CDR2 SYGVNS. The full variable domain, completed using reference TRBV25-1 and TRBJ2-6, is EADIYQTPRYLVIGTGKKITLECSQTMGHDKMYWYQQDPGMELHLIHYSYGVNSTEKGDLSSESTVSRIRTEHFPLTLESARPSHTSQYLCASTPSGSFTGANVLTFGAGSRLTVL.

The J gene is TRBJ2-7, the V gene TRBV7-9; D remains ambiguous. CDR3 length equals 16 residues. Trimming stripped 4 bases from V and 0 bases from J, with 16 bases between. Germline V lookup: CDR1 SEHNR, CDR2 FQNEAQ (reference sequence). The CDR3: CASSSDLGVSSYEQYF. CDR3 DNA sequence: TGTGCCAGCAGCTCCGATCTTGGGGTAAGCTCCTACGAGCAGTACTTC.

This clonotype was seen ten or more times. This sequence joins TRBV4-3 and TRBJ2-3, with D possibly matching TRBD2 (5 bases). V was clipped by 0 bases and J by 2 bases, with 15 bases between them. Germline V CDR1 and CDR2: LGHNA, YSLEER. The CDR3 length is 17 residues. The CDR3 is CASSQEMRLLATDTQYF. CDR3 nucleotide sequence: TGCGCCAGCAGCCAAGAAATGCGACTCCTAGCCACAGATACGCAGTATTTT.

This rearrangement joins TRBV2 to TRBJ2-7; the D gene is possibly TRBD1 (6 bases). Trimming shortened V by 3 bases and J by 6 bases, and 15 bases separated the two germline ends. CDR3 size: 14 residues. Germline V lookup: CDR1 SNHLY, CDR2 FYNNEI. The CDR3 sequence is CASSEPTGFGEQYF. In DNA form, the CDR3 reads TGTGCCAGCAGTGAGCCTACAGGGTTCGGCGAGCAGTACTTC.

The rearrangement uses TRBV7-2 and TRBJ2-6; D is ambiguous. CDR3 length: 11 residues. Trimming pared 3 bases from V and 9 bases from J, leaving 3 bases between. The germline V gene has CDR1 SGHTA and CDR2 FQGNSA. The CDR3 here is CASSLGNVLTF. CDR3 coding DNA: TGTGCCAGCAGCTTGGGCAACGTCCTGACTTTC.